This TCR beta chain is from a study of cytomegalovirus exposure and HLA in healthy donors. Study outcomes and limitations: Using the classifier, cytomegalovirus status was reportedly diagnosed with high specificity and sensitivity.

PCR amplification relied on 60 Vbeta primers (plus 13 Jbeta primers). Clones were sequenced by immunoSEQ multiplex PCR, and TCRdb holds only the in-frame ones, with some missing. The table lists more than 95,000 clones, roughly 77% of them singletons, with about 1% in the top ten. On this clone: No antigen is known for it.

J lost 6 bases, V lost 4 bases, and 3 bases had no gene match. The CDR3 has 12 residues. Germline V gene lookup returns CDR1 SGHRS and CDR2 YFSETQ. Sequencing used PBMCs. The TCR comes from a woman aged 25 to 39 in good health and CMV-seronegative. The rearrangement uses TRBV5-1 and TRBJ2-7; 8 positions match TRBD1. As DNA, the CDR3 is TGCGCCAGCAGCGGACAGGGTCGCGAGCAGTACTTC. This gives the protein CASSGQGREQYF.